Listed below are T cell receptor beta chains from one sample, sequenced in a study of blood T cell repertoires in COVID-19. Profiling relied on immunoSEQ multiplex PCR, and the TCRdb table lists in-frame clones only, not all of them. The repertoire has 220,000 or so clones, around 88% of them found once; the top ten carry about 15%. Material for sequencing was PBMCs or T cells enriched from blood (not recorded which). These receptor sequences come from a woman in her 50s with acute COVID-19. Both conserved end residues are trimmed from each CDR3. Each record gives: CDR3 length, V gene, CDR3 protein.

length: 12; V: TRBV7-2; CDR3: ASSTQGGDTEAF
length: 15; V: TRBV19; CDR3: ASRHTAGTGANTEAF
length: 13; V: TRBV4-2; CDR3: ASSQVGYSGEKLF
length: 13; V: TRBV27; CDR3: ASSSPTRGIIGQY
length: 11; V: TRBV12-3/TRBV12-4; CDR3: ASSLGTRYGYT
length: 14; V: TRBV5-1; CDR3: ASSFWTPQGSDTQY
length: 13; V: TRBV27; CDR3: ASRSRDFPGAEQF
length: 11; V: TRBV11-2; CDR3: ASRLGLADEQY
length: 14; V: TRBV6-5; CDR3: ASSYSGQGQGEKLF
length: 9; V: TRBV28; CDR3: ALFSGRGYT
length: 14; V: TRBV5-1; CDR3: ASSWGVSASTDTQY
length: 11; V: TRBV30; CDR3: ATRGDRGYEQY
length: 12; V: TRBV19; CDR3: ASRIHDGVYEQY
length: 11; V: TRBV7-9; CDR3: ASSFGGTGELF
length: 13; V: TRBV5-1; CDR3: ASNGQGAAGEKLF
length: 12; V: TRBV5-6; CDR3: ASSLAAAEYEQY
length: 13; V: TRBV27; CDR3: ASNPGLVSTDTQY
length: 13; V: TRBV5-1; CDR3: ASSPGRGYNSPLH
length: 15; V: TRBV4-1; CDR3: ASSGALTGGKHGELF
length: 13; V: TRBV30; CDR3: AWRPVGQTYNEQF
length: 11; V: TRBV15; CDR3: ATSRERTYEQY
length: 13; V: TRBV4-1; CDR3: ASSQGTQGVYEQY
length: 15; V: TRBV5-1; CDR3: ASSLGDRGLHSEKLF
length: 15; V: TRBV2; CDR3: ASIGIAGGPTANEQF
length: 13; V: TRBV6-5; CDR3: ASRPTTTGDQPQH
length: 13; V: TRBV9; CDR3: ASSVVGTSAHRQF
length: 11; V: TRBV19; CDR3: ASRETGILEAF
length: 13; V: TRBV5-6; CDR3: ASSLTGGGGQPQH
length: 14; V: TRBV15; CDR3: ATSRGGAGAGETQY
length: 11; V: TRBV29-1; CDR3: STRSGPYNEQF
length: 12; V: TRBV5-1; CDR3: ASSLERQVDEQF
length: 13; V: TRBV6-1; CDR3: ASSEWPLGGYGYT